Listed below are T cell receptor beta chains from one sample, sequenced in a study of post-analysis software for immune sequencing data. TCRdb called the PCR reads again in MiXCR, with one record for every CDR3 protein. The table records hundreds of thousands of distinct CDR3 sequences, 30% of them present only once. Material for sequencing was blood. Receptors were obtained from a girl aged 10 to 17 with multiple sclerosis. Both conserved end residues are part of each CDR3. Each record gives: V gene, clone size, D gene, J gene, CDR3 DNA, CDR3 protein. The D gene is left open where the match is weak. Some rows mark clone size as missing; the rest say once, few, many or name a class of expanded clone.

TRBV6-5,-,-,TRBJ1-6,TGTGCCAGCAGTTACTCGGGCCCGGATAATTCACCCCTCCACTTT,CASSYSGPDNSPLHF
TRBV18,-,TRBD1,TRBJ1-1,TGTGCCAGCTCACCAAAGGACAGGGCCACTGAAGCTTTCTTT,CASSPKDRATEAFF
TRBV20-1,few,TRBD1,TRBJ1-2,TGCAGTGCTAGAGAAGGGTGGACAGGGGCCTGGAACTATGGCTACACCTTC,CSAREGWTGAWNYGYTF
TRBV29-1,-,TRBD2,TRBJ2-1,TGCAGCGTTGAAGATCGCTCGGGTGGGGGGGTAACCTACAATGAGCAGTTCTTC,CSVEDRSGGGVTYNEQFF
TRBV20-1,few,TRBD1,TRBJ1-2,TGCAGTGCTAGACCCGGACAGGGGGGTTCGAGCTATGGCTACACCTTC,CSARPGQGGSSYGYTF
TRBV29-1,few,-,TRBJ2-4,TGCAGCGTTGTGGGGGGAACAACGGCCAAAAACATTCAGTACTTC,CSVVGGTTAKNIQYF
TRBV27,-,TRBD1,TRBJ1-1,TGTGCCAGCAGTATCCCGGGACAGAAGCATGCTTTCTTT,CASSIPGQKHAFF
TRBV7-2,-,-,TRBJ1-2,TGTGCCAGCAGCTTGAGGCCGGATACCTCTGGCTACACCTTC,CASSLRPDTSGYTF
TRBV7-2,few,TRBD2,TRBJ2-3,TGTGCCAGCAGCCCCCCCGCGGGGGTGAGGGCAGATACGCAGTATTTT,CASSPPAGVRADTQYF
TRBV10-3,many,-,TRBJ2-1,TGTGCCATCAGTGAGACGGAGCGATCTGGCAATGAGCAGTTCTTC,CAISETERSGNEQFF
TRBV5-1,-,TRBD1,TRBJ1-2,TGCGCCAGCAGCGCACCGACAGGGGGCGGCTATGGCTACACCTTC,CASSAPTGGGYGYTF
TRBV5-5,many,-,TRBJ2-5,TGTGCCAGCAGCTTTCCCCCACAGCAAGAGACCCAGTACTTC,CASSFPPQQETQYF
TRBV4-3,few,-,TRBJ1-5,TGCGCCAGCAGCCAAGACAAGGGGCAGGGGCGAGGTCAGCCCCAGCATTTT,CASSQDKGQGRGQPQHF
TRBV4-1,few,-,TRBJ1-1,TGCGCCAGCAGCCAAGAGGGGGCAGGGGCGGTTAATACGGAAGCTTTCTTT,CASSQEGAGAVNTEAFF
TRBV28,few,TRBD2,TRBJ2-1,TGTGCCAGCAGGACTAGCGGGAGTTATGATGAGCAGTTCTTC,CASRTSGSYDEQFF
TRBV4-3,-,TRBD2,TRBJ2-3,TGCGCCAGCAGCCAAGAGGGTACGGGAGGCTACACAGATACGCAGTATTTT,CASSQEGTGGYTDTQYF
TRBV9,few,-,TRBJ1-1,TGTGCCAGCAGCCCGTCATGGCGGATCACTGAAGCTTTCTTT,CASSPSWRITEAFF
TRBV27,-,-,TRBJ2-1,TGTGCCAGCAGGGGAGAGGCCCTCCCCCACAATGAGCAGTTCTTC,CASRGEALPHNEQFF
TRBV5-1,-,-,TRBJ2-1,TGCGCCAGCAGCTTGTATGGGACGGCTGGCTCCTACAATGAGCAGTTCTTC,CASSLYGTAGSYNEQFF
TRBV20-1,-,-,TRBJ1-2,TGCAGTACTAGAGATCGGGGGGCAGGTTATGGCTACACCTTC,CSTRDRGAGYGYTF
TRBV20-1,-,TRBD2,TRBJ2-5,TGCAGTGCTAGCCCTTCACTAGCGGGGGGCCGGGAGACCCAGTACTTC,CSASPSLAGGRETQYF
TRBV12-3/TRBV12-4,once,TRBD1,TRBJ1-5,TGTGCCAGCAGTTCCGGGACAGAACTTTATAGCAATCAGCCCCAGCATTTT,CASSSGTELYSNQPQHF
TRBV5-1,-,-,TRBJ1-2,TGCGCCAGCAGCTTCAATGCCAGGGGATCTAACTATGGCTACACCTTC,CASSFNARGSNYGYTF
TRBV6-1,-,TRBD1,TRBJ1-4,TGTGCCAGCAGGAACAGCCAGGGGGAAAAACGGTTTTTT,CASRNSQGEKRFF
TRBV5-1,many,TRBD1,TRBJ1-2,TGCGCCAGCAGCTTGGGGGACAGGAACTATGGCTACACCTTC,CASSLGDRNYGYTF
TRBV20-1,many,TRBD2,TRBJ2-7,TGCAGTGCTAGGTTAGCGGGAACCTACGAGCAGTACTTC,CSARLAGTYEQYF
TRBV6-2/TRBV6-3,few,-,TRBJ2-1,TGTGCCAGCAGTTACTCGGCAGTCAAAAATGAGCAGTTCTTC,CASSYSAVKNEQFF
TRBV5-1,many,TRBD1,TRBJ2-3,TGCGCCAGCAGCTTGGGGACAGGGTTTGACACGCAGTATTTT,CASSLGTGFDTQYF
TRBV6-1,-,TRBD2,TRBJ2-1,TGTGCCAGCAGTGAAGCGCCTAGCGGGGGGAGATACAATGAGCAGTTCTTC,CASSEAPSGGRYNEQFF
TRBV7-8,-,TRBD1,TRBJ2-3,TGTGCCAGCAGCCTCCGACAGGGGAGTGGGACAGATACGCAGTATTTT,CASSLRQGSGTDTQYF
TRBV12-3/TRBV12-4,few,-,TRBJ1-2,TGTGCCAGCAGTTTAGCGCTTCATGGGAACTATGGCTACACCTTC,CASSLALHGNYGYTF
TRBV4-3,many,-,TRBJ2-5,TGCGCCAGCAGCCAAGACCTACGGGAGACCCAGTACTTC,CASSQDLRETQYF
TRBV15,few,-,TRBJ1-2,TGTGCCACCAGCGAGAGGCGACAGAGCTATGGCTACACCTTC,CATSERRQSYGYTF
TRBV11-2,few,-,TRBJ2-1,TGTGCCAGCAGCTTAGTGGCCCGAGACAATGAGCAGTTCTTC,CASSLVARDNEQFF
TRBV20-1,-,-,TRBJ1-5,TGCAGTGCTACTCAGGGGAAGGAACAGCCCCAGCATTTT,CSATQGKEQPQHF
TRBV7-9,few,-,TRBJ2-1,TGTGCCAGCAGCTTCGAGGGGCCCTCCTACAATGAGCAGTTCTTC,CASSFEGPSYNEQFF
TRBV6-2/TRBV6-3,few,-,TRBJ2-7,TGTGCCAGCTCGAAGATGGTTAACTCGGGCGAGCAGTACTTC,CASSKMVNSGEQYF
TRBV10-3,-,TRBD2,TRBJ2-1,TGTGCCATCAGCGATAGCGGGGGGGGGAATGAGCAGTTCTTC,CAISDSGGGNEQFF
TRBV6-2/TRBV6-3,few,-,TRBJ2-7,TGTGCCAGCAGTTACTCGGGACCCCTCTCCTACGAGCAGTACTTC,CASSYSGPLSYEQYF
TRBV6-5,-,TRBD1,TRBJ2-3,TGTGCCGGCAGTTATGACAGGGTAGATACGCAGTATTTT,CAGSYDRVDTQYF
TRBV6-2/TRBV6-3,few,-,TRBJ2-2,TGTGCCAGCACCTCGCGTAGGGTTTCGAGGACCAGCGGATCGAACACCGGGGAGCTGTTTTTT,CASTSRRVSRTSGSNTGELFF
TRBV29-1,-,-,TRBJ2-7,TGCAGCGTTGAGTACTCGGCGGGGAAGATCTACAATGAGCAGTACTTC,CSVEYSAGKIYNEQYF
TRBV9,few,-,TRBJ1-1,TGTGCCAGCAGCGTGTTGGGGTGGACTGAAGCTTTCTTT,CASSVLGWTEAFF
TRBV27,-,-,TRBJ2-1,TGTGCCAGCAGTTCGATAAGCGGAGCCTCCTACAATGAGCAGTTCTTC,CASSSISGASYNEQFF
TRBV12-5,few,-,TRBJ2-1,TGTGCTAGTGGTTTGGTACTAAGATCAGGGCAGGCCTACAATGAGCAGTTCTTC,CASGLVLRSGQAYNEQFF
TRBV12-3/TRBV12-4,-,-,TRBJ1-2,TGTGCCAGCAGCGACTCGCCAGGGGCCACGCGGGTCTATGGCTACACCTTC,CASSDSPGATRVYGYTF